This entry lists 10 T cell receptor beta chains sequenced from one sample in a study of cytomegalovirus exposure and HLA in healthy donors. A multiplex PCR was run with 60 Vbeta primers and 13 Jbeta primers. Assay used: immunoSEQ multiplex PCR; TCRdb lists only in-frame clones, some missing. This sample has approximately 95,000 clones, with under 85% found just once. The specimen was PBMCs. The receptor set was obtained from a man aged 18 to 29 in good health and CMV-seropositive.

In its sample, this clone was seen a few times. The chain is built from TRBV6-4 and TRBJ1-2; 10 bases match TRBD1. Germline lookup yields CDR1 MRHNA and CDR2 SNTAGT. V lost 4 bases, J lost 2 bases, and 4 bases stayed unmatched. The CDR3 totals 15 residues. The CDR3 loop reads CASSARTGGNYGYTF. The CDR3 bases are TGTGCCAGCAGTGCCAGGACAGGGGGGAACTATGGCTACACCTTC.

This chain's CDR3 is CASSEGTGKYGYTF. The CDR3 DNA reads as TGTGCCAGCAGCGAAGGGACAGGGAAATATGGCTACACCTTC. The V call is TRBV27, the J call TRBJ1-2; 9 bases are shared with TRBD1. Trimming took 6 bases from V and 5 from J; bases not matched to a gene: 7. The length of the CDR3 is 14 residues. Germline V lookup: CDR1 MNHEY, CDR2 SMNVEV (reference sequence).

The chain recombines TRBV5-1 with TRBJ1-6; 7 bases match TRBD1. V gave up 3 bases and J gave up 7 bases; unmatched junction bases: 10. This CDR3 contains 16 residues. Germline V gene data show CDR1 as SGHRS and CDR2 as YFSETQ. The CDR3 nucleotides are TGCGCCAGCAGCTCGACAGGGACCGCAATCAATTCACCCCTCCACTTT. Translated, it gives CASSSTGTAINSPLHF.

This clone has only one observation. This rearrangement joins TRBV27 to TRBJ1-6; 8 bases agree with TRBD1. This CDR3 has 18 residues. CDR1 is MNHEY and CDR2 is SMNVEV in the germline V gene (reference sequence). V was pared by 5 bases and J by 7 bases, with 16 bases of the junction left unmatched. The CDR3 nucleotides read TGTGCCAGCAGTGTCGGACAGGGCTTGGGTCTGGGGAATTCACCCCTCCACTTT. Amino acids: CASSVGQGLGLGNSPLHF.

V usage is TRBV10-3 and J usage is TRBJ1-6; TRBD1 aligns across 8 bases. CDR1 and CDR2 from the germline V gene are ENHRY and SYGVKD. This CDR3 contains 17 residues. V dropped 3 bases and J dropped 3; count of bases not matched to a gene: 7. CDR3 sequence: CAISDPLTGVYNSPLHF. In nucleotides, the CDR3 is TGTGCCATCAGTGATCCCTTGACAGGGGTCTATAATTCACCCCTCCACTTT.

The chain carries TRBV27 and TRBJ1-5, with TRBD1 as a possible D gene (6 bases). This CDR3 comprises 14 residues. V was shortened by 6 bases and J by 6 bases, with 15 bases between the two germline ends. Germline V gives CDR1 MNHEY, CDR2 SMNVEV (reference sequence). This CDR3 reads CASRPRDISQPQHF. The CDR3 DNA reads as TGTGCCAGCAGGCCCCGGGACATATCTCAGCCCCAGCATTTT.

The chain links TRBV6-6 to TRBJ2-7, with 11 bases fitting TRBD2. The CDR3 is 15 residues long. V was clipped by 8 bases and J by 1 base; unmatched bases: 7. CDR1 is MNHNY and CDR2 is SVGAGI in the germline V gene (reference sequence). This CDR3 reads CASGKTSGASYEQYF. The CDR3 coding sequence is TGTGCCAGCGGCAAGACTAGCGGGGCTTCCTACGAGCAGTACTTC.

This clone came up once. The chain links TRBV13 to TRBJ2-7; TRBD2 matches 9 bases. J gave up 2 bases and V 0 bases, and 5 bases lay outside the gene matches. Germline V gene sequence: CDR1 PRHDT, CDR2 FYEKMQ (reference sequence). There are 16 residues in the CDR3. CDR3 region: CASSLGAGGPTYEQYF. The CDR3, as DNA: TGTGCCAGCAGCTTAGGGGCGGGGGGGCCTACCTACGAGCAGTACTTC.

The CDR3 loop is CASSVQPGNEKLFF. CDR3 coding DNA: TGTGCCAGCAGCGTTCAGCCGGGGAATGAAAAACTGTTTTTT. The chain is built from TRBV9 and TRBJ1-4; D unclear. The CDR3 consists of 14 residues. V lost 2 bases and J 5 bases, leaving 10 bases between the germline ends. From germline, CDR1 is SGDLS and CDR2 YYNGEE.

DNA of the CDR3: TGTGCCAGCAGCGCAGGGACTAGCGGGGGGATCAACAATGAGCAGTTCTTC. Residues: CASSAGTSGGINNEQFF. This sequence joins TRBV7-6 and TRBJ2-1; 15 bases agree with TRBD2. Per the germline V gene, CDR1 is SGHVS and CDR2 is FNYEAQ. Losses at the gene ends were 5 bases for V and 5 bases for J; bases not matched to a gene: 7. This CDR3 region has 17 residues.